This T cell receptor (beta chain) was identified in a study of Ad26.COV2.S vaccination and SARS-CoV-2 variants. Study details: The study gave Ad26.COV2.S intramuscularly, once or twice 56 days apart.

Overall study findings and caveats: Placebo recipients had lower spike-specific TCR breadth than vaccine recipients. Analyses of TCR breadth and depth may have underestimated total T cell responses. It was found that vaccine and placebo recipients had similar non-spike TCR breadth.

Measured with immunoSEQ multiplex PCR; TCRdb has only the in-frame clones, and not every one. Among 300,000 to 350,000 clones listed, around 83% were seen once. Treatment described: about 20 received Ad26.COV2.S at low or high dose, single or two shots; 5 received placebo; per-sample allocation not given. Samples analyzed were those drawn on day 63 after the first vaccine or placebo injection. As regards this clone: Its antigen remains unidentified. Other DNA sequences in the same sample also yield this CDR3.

CDR1 and CDR2 (germline): SGHDT, YYEEEE. Losses at the gene ends were 0 bases for V and 4 bases for J; bases not matched to a gene: 0. This CDR3 has 14 residues. This TCR was recovered from a person aged 18 to 65 who received the Ad26.COV2.S COVID-19 vaccine or a placebo. J is TRBJ1-5 and V is TRBV5-6; 8 bases map to TRBD1. Sample: peripheral blood, taken in a trial of Ad26.COV2.S vaccine versus placebo. The CDR3 DNA sequence: TGTGCCAGCAGCTTGGGGACAGGGAATCAGCCCCAGCATTTT. Its protein is CASSLGTGNQPQHF. Drawing the rest from reference TRBV5-6 and TRBJ1-5, the complete variable domain is DAGVTQSPTHLIKTRGQQVTLRCSPKSGHDTVSWYQQALGQGPQFIFQYYEEEERQRGNFPDRFSGHQFPNYSSELNVNALLLGDSALYLCASSLGTGNQPQHFGDGTRLSIL.